These 13 T cell receptor beta chains were all obtained from the same sample, sequenced in a study of T cell repertoires in cytomegalovirus infection. TCRdb re-called the reads with MiXCR, one entry per CDR3 protein. This sample carries some 400,000 distinct CDR3 sequences, about a sixth of them seen once, and the ten largest clones take about 10%. The sequencing input was PBMCs. These receptor sequences come from a human donor in good health (CMV status not recorded). Some clones in this sample may be carry-over from other donors' samples.

This clonotype has a count of ten or more. The chain uses TRBV12-3 or TRBV12-4 and TRBJ2-3; D remains ambiguous. CDR3 length: 15 residues. Deletions cut 3 bases from V and 0 bases from J, with 10 bases between. This CDR3 reads CASSFGRPSTDTQYF. CDR3 DNA sequence: TGTGCCAGCAGTTTTGGGCGGCCTAGCACAGATACGCAGTATTTT.

This clonotype appeared a few times. The rearrangement joins TRBV11-2 to TRBJ1-1; D is unresolved. The ends were cut back, 2 bases at V and 2 bases at J, with 15 bases in the middle. The CDR3 consists of 16 residues. Germline values: CDR1 SGHAT, CDR2 FQNNGV. CDR3 loop: CASSLYGVGGNTEAFF. Here the CDR3 DNA reads TGTGCCAGCAGCTTATACGGTGTCGGTGGAAACACTGAAGCTTTCTTT.

A few counts support this clonotype. This chain connects TRBV19 to TRBJ1-4; D is unresolved. V was pared by 3 bases and J by 8 bases, with 10 bases between. CDR1 LNHDA and CDR2 SQIVND come from the germline V gene (reference sequence). This CDR3 spans 13 amino acids. The CDR3: CASSIGLDEKLFF. The CDR3 region has the DNA TGTGCCAGTAGTATCGGCCTCGACGAAAAACTGTTTTTT.

This clonotype was observed a few times. The rearrangement links TRBV7-2 to TRBJ1-4; possible D gene TRBD1, 5 bases. The CDR3 runs 13 residues. The V end was cut by 5 bases, the J end by 7 bases, with 11 bases between. CDR1 is SGHTA, CDR2 FQGNSA, per germline. CDR3 nucleotides: TGTGCCAGCAGCACCGGGACGTCTGAAAAACTGTTTTTT. Its protein is CASSTGTSEKLFF.

There are many counts of this clonotype. This sequence joins TRBV7-2 and TRBJ1-2, with 8 bases lining up with TRBD1. This CDR3 region has 15 residues. V shed 4 bases, J shed 6 bases, and the junction held 10 bases outside the gene matches. Germline-derived CDR1 and CDR2 are SGHTA and FQGNSA. CDR3 sequence: CASSSINRQGNGYTF. The CDR3 coding sequence is TGTGCCAGCAGCTCAATCAATCGACAGGGGAATGGCTACACCTTC.

This clonotype was seen more than once but under ten times. The chain recombines TRBV5-5 with TRBJ2-5, with D maybe TRBD2 (6 bases). V lost 2 bases and J 5 bases, leaving 13 bases between the germline ends. The V gene's germline CDR1 is SGHKS and CDR2 YYEKEE (reference sequence). This CDR3 region has 14 residues. CDR3 bases: TGTGCCAGCAGCTTTGGAGGGCTGGGTGAGACCCAGTACTTC. As protein: CASSFGGLGETQYF.

This clonotype was observed many times. This rearrangement joins TRBV7-2 to TRBJ2-7, with 7 bases matching TRBD2. The germline CDR1 and CDR2 sequences are SGHTA and FQGNSA. V lost 1 base to trimming and J lost 2 bases; unmatched junction nucleotides: 5. The CDR3 is made up of 15 amino acids. The CDR3, as DNA: TGTGCCAGCAGCTTAGTCGGGACTAATCCCTACGAGCAGTACTTC. Encoded protein: CASSLVGTNPYEQYF.

This clonotype was counted many times. This chain joins TRBV7-6 and TRBJ2-3, with D tentatively TRBD1 or TRBD2 (5 bases each). V was clipped by 4 bases and J by 4 bases, with 21 bases between them. CDR3 size: 17 residues. Germline loops: CDR1 SGHVS, CDR2 FNYEAQ. CDR3 DNA sequence: TGTGCCAGCAGCTCGACAGTCGGAGGCACAAGATCAGATACGCAGTATTTT. It translates to CASSSTVGGTRSDTQYF.

This clonotype was observed many times. The chain joins TRBV2 to TRBJ1-3; D possibly corresponds to TRBD1 (5 bases). The V and J ends lost 6 bases and 1 base respectively, with 10 bases between them. This CDR3 has 14 residues. The germline V gene encodes CDR1 SNHLY and CDR2 FYNNEI. Here the CDR3 DNA reads TGTGCCAGCAGACCCGGGACGTCTGGAAACACCATATATTTT. Translated, it gives CASRPGTSGNTIYF.

This clonotype was counted a few times. This chain uses TRBV5-1 with TRBJ2-7, with D perhaps being TRBD1 or TRBD2 (5 bases each). The CDR3 loop spans 15 amino acids. Germline V CDR1 and CDR2: SGHRS, YFSETQ. The V end was cut by 4 bases, the J end by 3 bases, with 17 bases between. As DNA, the CDR3 is TGCGCCAGCAGCCGGGACGTCGGATCATTCTACGAGCAGTACTTC. Protein: CASSRDVGSFYEQYF.

In its sample, this clonotype was seen a few times. V and J are TRBV7-2 and TRBJ1-1; D may be TRBD1 (5 bases). Germline-derived CDR1 and CDR2 are SGHTA and FQGNSA. The CDR3 spans 16 residues. V lost 3 bases to trimming and J lost 4 bases, with 18 bases between them. The chain's CDR3 is CASSFGPGGGGTEAFF. CDR3 nucleotide sequence: TGTGCCAGCAGCTTCGGGCCCGGCGGGGGGGGCACTGAAGCTTTCTTT.

The chain carries TRBV10-3 and TRBJ2-5; D perhaps matches TRBD1 (5 bases). Germline CDR1 ENHRY, CDR2 SYGVKD. V lost 3 bases to trimming and J lost 7 bases, with 12 bases between them. The CDR3 contains 13 residues. The chain's CDR3 is CAISDRAQVTQYF. DNA of the CDR3: TGTGCCATCAGTGACAGGGCCCAGGTGACCCAGTACTTC.

The chain couples TRBV29-1 to TRBJ1-1; D gene uncertain. Trimming took 0 bases from V and 5 from J, leaving 10 bases between them. CDR3 size: 13 residues. Looked up from germline, CDR1 is SQVTM and CDR2 is ANQGSEA. The CDR3 bases are TGCAGCGTTGAAGATGCCTTGGGGACTGAAGCTTTCTTT. It specifies CSVEDALGTEAFF. The variable domain in full, completed from reference TRBV29-1 and TRBJ1-1, reads SAVISQKPSRDICQRGTSLTIQCQVDSQVTMMFWYRQQPGQSLTLIATANQGSEATYESGFVIDKFPISRPNLTFSTLTVSNMSPEDSSIYLCSVEDALGTEAFFGQGTRLTVV.